These 22 T cell receptor beta chains originate from one sample sequenced in a study of cytomegalovirus exposure and HLA in healthy donors. The table came from immunoSEQ multiplex PCR; TCRdb's copy has only in-frame clones and leaves some out. The data hold some 90,000 clones, with 96% observed a single time. Sequenced sample: PBMCs. The source of these receptors is a young man in good health and CMV-seronegative.

The rearrangement links TRBV28 to TRBJ1-1; 9 nucleotides line up with TRBD1. Germline V gives CDR1 MDHEN, CDR2 SYDVKM. This CDR3 is 19 amino acids long. V trimming: 5 bases; J trimming: 3 bases; junction bases outside the gene matches: 19. The CDR3 loop reads CASSHIGTGPWGKDTEAFF. CDR3 sequence (DNA): TGTGCCAGCAGTCACATTGGGACAGGGCCCTGGGGTAAGGACACTGAAGCTTTCTTT.

V gene TRBV28 combines with J gene TRBJ2-2, with 7 bases that match TRBD1. CDR1 and CDR2 (germline): MDHEN, SYDVKM. V was clipped by 6 bases and J by 5 bases; unmatched bases: 12. The CDR3 contains 16 residues. CDR3 sequence: CASRITGQVSTGELFF. The CDR3 region has the DNA TGTGCCAGCAGAATTACCGGACAGGTTTCTACCGGGGAGCTGTTTTTT.

V and J are TRBV11-2 and TRBJ2-7, with 7 bases aligning to TRBD1. V gave up 5 bases and J gave up 0 bases; unmatched junction bases: 7. In germline, CDR1 is SGHAT, CDR2 FQNNGV. There are 15 residues in the CDR3. CDR3 nucleotide sequence: TGTGCCAGCAGCACAGAGACAGGGTTCTCCTACGAGCAGTACTTC. It codes for CASSTETGFSYEQYF.

The rearrangement joins TRBV4-1 to TRBJ2-3; the match to TRBD2 covers 15 bases. After removal of 6 bases from V and 3 bases from J, the junction contained 7 bases not matched to a gene. CDR3 length: 17 amino acids. The V gene's germline CDR1 is MGHRA and CDR2 YSYEKL. The CDR3 DNA sequence: TGCGCCAGCAGGCTCGGACTAGCGGGAGGGCCGACAGATACGCAGTATTTT. Encoded protein: CASRLGLAGGPTDTQYF.

This chain connects TRBV9 to TRBJ2-1; TRBD1 is a possible D gene (6 bases). The V gene's germline CDR1 is SGDLS and CDR2 YYNGEE. V was clipped by 2 bases and J by 4 bases, with 13 bases between them. This CDR3 has 15 amino acids. This CDR3 reads CASSVTGHVYNEQFF. CDR3 DNA sequence: TGTGCCAGCAGCGTTACAGGGCACGTTTACAATGAGCAGTTCTTC.

In this sample, this clone turned up once. The V and J genes are TRBV18 and TRBJ2-7; 7 bases are a match to TRBD1. This CDR3 comprises 14 residues. Germline CDR1 KGHSH, CDR2 LQKENI. Trimming removed 3 bases from V and 4 bases from J; junction bases left unmatched: 6. The CDR3 spells CASSPAGTEYEQYF. The CDR3 region has the DNA TGTGCCAGCTCACCCGCCGGGACAGAATACGAGCAGTACTTC.

The chain recombines TRBV7-8 with TRBJ2-3; no reliable D call. This CDR3 is built from 14 residues. The V and J ends lost 1 base and 2 bases respectively, with 7 bases between them. CDR1 is SGHVS and CDR2 is FQNEAQ in the germline V gene. Written as DNA, the CDR3 is TGTGCCAGCAGCTTAGTCTTCTACACAGATACGCAGTATTTT. Protein: CASSLVFYTDTQYF.

This clone was recorded once. The V gene is TRBV30, the J gene TRBJ2-3; 11 bases map to TRBD2. Looked up from germline, CDR1 is GTSNPN and CDR2 is SVGIG (reference sequence). Trimming at V came to 3 bases and at J to 6 bases, leaving 5 bases not matched to a gene. This CDR3 region has 14 residues. CDR3 sequence (DNA): TGTGCCTGGAGAACTAGCGGGAGTGGGGATACGCAGTATTTT. The encoded protein is CAWRTSGSGDTQYF.

The chain couples TRBV30 to TRBJ2-5; D is possibly TRBD2 (5 bases). V lost 2 bases and J 3 bases, leaving 7 bases between the germline ends. Germline-derived CDR1 and CDR2 are GTSNPN and SVGIG (reference sequence). The CDR3 runs 12 residues. The CDR3 DNA reads TGTGCCTGGAGTATTAGCGAAGAGACCCAGTACTTC. Amino acid sequence: CAWSISEETQYF.

The CDR3 DNA reads as TGTGCCAGCAGTTTTAGGACGGGAGTCTCTGGAAACACCATATATTTT. Its translation is CASSFRTGVSGNTIYF. The chain carries TRBV6-5 and TRBJ1-3; no firm D call. Trimming pared 4 bases from V and 0 bases from J, leaving 13 bases between. This CDR3 region has 16 residues. CDR1 is MNHEY and CDR2 is SVGAGI in the germline V gene.

V is TRBV5-1 and J is TRBJ2-1; 10 bases align to TRBD2. With 0 bases clipped from V and 8 bases from J, the junction kept 8 bases outside the gene matches. CDR3 length equals 16 residues. Per germline, CDR1 SGHRS and CDR2 YFSETQ. The CDR3 region is CASSLGGTSVHYEQFF. The DNA of the CDR3 is TGCGCCAGCAGCTTGGGCGGGACTAGCGTTCACTATGAGCAGTTCTTC.

The V call is TRBV5-1, the J call TRBJ2-1; unclear D gene. Germline CDR1 and CDR2: SGHRS and YFSETQ. This CDR3 comprises 12 residues. Trimming shortened V by 1 base and J by 7 bases, and 6 bases separated the two germline ends. The DNA of the CDR3 is TGCGCCAGCAGCTTGTTGCGGAATGAGCAGTTCTTC. Protein sequence: CASSLLRNEQFF.

The rearrangement uses TRBV14 and TRBJ2-2, with D possibly being TRBD1 (6 bases). Germline values: CDR1 SGHDN, CDR2 FVKESK. V lost 1 base, J lost 4 bases, and 16 bases lay in between. This CDR3 is built from 17 residues. CDR3 DNA: TGTGCCAGCAGCCAAGCCCGACCGGGACAACGCACCGGGGAGCTGTTTTTT. Protein: CASSQARPGQRTGELFF.

The genes are TRBV5-6 and TRBJ2-3, with 9 bases aligning to TRBD2. The CDR3 totals 17 residues. Germline values: CDR1 SGHDT, CDR2 YYEEEE. J was trimmed by 3 bases and V by 4 bases; bases with no gene match: 12. CDR3 amino acids: CASSPIAGDFRTDTQYF. The DNA of the CDR3 is TGTGCCAGCAGCCCGATAGCGGGAGATTTCCGAACAGATACGCAGTATTTT.

The rearrangement joins TRBV5-6 to TRBJ2-7, with D hard to call. The germline V gene encodes CDR1 SGHDT and CDR2 YYEEEE. Trimming removed 2 bases at V and 2 bases at J, with 8 bases between. This CDR3 comprises 13 residues. CDR3 bases: TGTGCCAGCAGCTTAACTCCTACCTACGAGCAGTACTTC. Translated: CASSLTPTYEQYF. The entire variable domain, with the rest obtained from reference TRBV5-6 and TRBJ2-7, is as follows: DAGVTQSPTHLIKTRGQQVTLRCSPKSGHDTVSWYQQALGQGPQFIFQYYEEEERQRGNFPDRFSGHQFPNYSSELNVNALLLGDSALYLCASSLTPTYEQYFGPGTRLTVT.

V gene TRBV19 combines with J gene TRBJ1-2; 11 bases align to TRBD1. The germline gives CDR1 LNHDA, CDR2 SQIVND (reference sequence). With 5 bases clipped from V and 3 bases from J, the junction kept 11 bases outside the gene matches. CDR3 length: 17 amino acids. Here the CDR3 reads CASSPDEDRGRYYGYTF. The CDR3 DNA reads TGTGCCAGTAGTCCGGACGAGGACAGGGGGCGGTACTATGGCTACACCTTC. The entire variable domain, with the rest obtained from reference TRBV19 and TRBJ1-2, is as follows: DGGITQSPKYLFRKEGQNVTLSCEQNLNHDAMYWYRQDPGQGLRLIYYSQIVNDFQKGDIAEGYSVSREKKESFPLTVTSAQKNPTAFYLCASSPDEDRGRYYGYTFGSGTRLTVV.

The V call is TRBV28, the J call TRBJ2-7; no firm D call. Germline-derived CDR1 and CDR2 are MDHEN and SYDVKM. Trimming stripped 4 bases from V and 3 bases from J, with 10 bases between. The CDR3 covers 13 residues. The CDR3 sequence: CASSSHTIYEQYF. DNA for the CDR3: TGTGCCAGCAGTTCCCACACAATCTACGAGCAGTACTTC.

The J gene is TRBJ2-2, the V gene TRBV19; 10 bases match TRBD1. Germline assignment: CDR1 LNHDA and CDR2 SQIVND (reference sequence). The CDR3 covers 15 residues. With 10 bases clipped from V and 4 bases from J, the junction kept 9 bases outside the gene matches. CDR3 sequence reads: CATSPGTGATGELFF. The CDR3 DNA reads TGTGCCACCTCCCCCGGGACAGGGGCCACCGGGGAGCTGTTTTTT.

V gene TRBV9 combines with J gene TRBJ2-2; D may be TRBD1 (5 bases). There are 13 residues in the CDR3. Germline lookup yields CDR1 SGDLS and CDR2 YYNGEE. Trimming shortened V by 5 bases and J by 6 bases, and 11 bases separated the two germline ends. The CDR3 nucleotides read TGTGCCAGCAGTATAGGGGCGTCCGGGGAGCTGTTTTTT. Protein product: CASSIGASGELFF. Full variable domain (missing parts from reference TRBV9 and TRBJ2-2): DSGVTQTPKHLITATGQRVTLRCSPRSGDLSVYWYQQSLDQGLQFLIQYYNGEERAKGNILERFSAQQFPDLHSELNLSSLELGDSALYFCASSIGASGELFFGEGSRLTVL.

V is TRBV11-2 and J is TRBJ1-1; tentative D call: TRBD1 (5 bases). The CDR3 is 13 residues long. CDR1 is SGHAT and CDR2 is FQNNGV in the germline V gene. Between the trimmed V and J ends, which lost 3 bases and 3 bases, there was a span of 8 bases. Here the CDR3 DNA reads TGTGCCAGCAGCTTTGGCAGGGACACTGAAGCTTTCTTT. It yields the protein CASSFGRDTEAFF.

The chain uses TRBV11-2 and TRBJ1-1; 7 bases are a match to TRBD1. Trimming removed 5 bases from V and 4 bases from J; junction bases left unmatched: 7. Germline V lookup: CDR1 SGHAT, CDR2 FQNNGV. The CDR3 is 14 amino acids. The CDR3 coding sequence is TGTGCCAGCAGCGCGACAGGGTCCCCCACTGAAGCTTTCTTT. Encoded protein: CASSATGSPTEAFF.

A remark on this clone: The sample carries other DNA sequences with the same CDR3. This chain uses TRBV9 with TRBJ2-1; the match to TRBD2 covers 10 bases. V was clipped by 0 bases and J by 4 bases; unmatched bases: 1. The CDR3 length is 15 residues. The V gene's germline CDR1 is SGDLS and CDR2 YYNGEE. DNA for the CDR3: TGTGCCAGCAGCGTAGGGACTAGCGGTTACAATGAGCAGTTCTTC. This gives the protein CASSVGTSGYNEQFF. The full variable domain, rest sourced from reference TRBV9 and TRBJ2-1, is DSGVTQTPKHLITATGQRVTLRCSPRSGDLSVYWYQQSLDQGLQFLIQYYNGEERAKGNILERFSAQQFPDLHSELNLSSLELGDSALYFCASSVGTSGYNEQFFGPGTRLTVL.